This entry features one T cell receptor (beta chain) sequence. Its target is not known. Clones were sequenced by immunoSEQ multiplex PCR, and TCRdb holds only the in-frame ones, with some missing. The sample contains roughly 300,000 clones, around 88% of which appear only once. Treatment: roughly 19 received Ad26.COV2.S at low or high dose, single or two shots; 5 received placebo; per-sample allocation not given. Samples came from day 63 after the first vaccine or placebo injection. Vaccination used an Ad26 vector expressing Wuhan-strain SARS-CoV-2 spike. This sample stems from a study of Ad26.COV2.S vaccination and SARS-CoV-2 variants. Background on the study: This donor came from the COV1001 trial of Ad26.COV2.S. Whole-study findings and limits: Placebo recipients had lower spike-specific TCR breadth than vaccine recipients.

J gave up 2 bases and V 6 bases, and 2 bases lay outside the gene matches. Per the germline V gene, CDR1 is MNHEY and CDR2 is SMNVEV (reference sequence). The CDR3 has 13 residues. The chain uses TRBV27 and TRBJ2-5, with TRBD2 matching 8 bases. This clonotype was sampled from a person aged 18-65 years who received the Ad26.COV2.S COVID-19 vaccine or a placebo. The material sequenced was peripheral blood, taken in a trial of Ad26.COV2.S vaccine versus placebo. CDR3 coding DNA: TGTGCCAGCAGATTAGCGGGGCAAGAGACCCAGTACTTC. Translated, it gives CASRLAGQETQYF.